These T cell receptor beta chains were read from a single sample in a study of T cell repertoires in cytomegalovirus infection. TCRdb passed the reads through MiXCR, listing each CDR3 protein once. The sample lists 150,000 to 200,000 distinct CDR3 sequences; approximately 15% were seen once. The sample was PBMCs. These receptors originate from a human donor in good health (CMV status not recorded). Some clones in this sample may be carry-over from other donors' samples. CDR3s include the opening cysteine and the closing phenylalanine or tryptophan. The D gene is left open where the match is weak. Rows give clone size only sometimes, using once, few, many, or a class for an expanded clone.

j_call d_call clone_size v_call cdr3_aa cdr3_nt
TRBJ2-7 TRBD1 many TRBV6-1 CASSEQLARLGQGVTYEQYF TGTGCCAGCAGTGAACAGTTGGCTAGATTGGGACAGGGGGTCACCTACGAGCAGTACTTC
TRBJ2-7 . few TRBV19 CASSFRGSEQYF TGTGCCAGTAGTTTTAGGGGGAGCGAGCAGTACTTC
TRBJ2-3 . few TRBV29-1 CSSARGAIADTQYF TGCAGTAGTGCCCGGGGGGCAATAGCAGATACGCAGTATTTT
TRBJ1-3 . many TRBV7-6 CASSLAGVVSGNTIYF TGTGCCAGCAGCTTAGCCGGTGTTGTCTCTGGAAACACCATATATTTT
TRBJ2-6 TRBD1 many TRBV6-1 CASSERDRGLGANVLTF TGTGCCAGCAGTGAAAGGGACAGGGGGCTTGGGGCCAACGTCCTGACTTTC
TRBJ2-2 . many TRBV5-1 CASTRQPQTNTGELFF TGCGCCAGCACCCGCCAACCGCAGACGAACACCGGGGAGCTGTTTTTT
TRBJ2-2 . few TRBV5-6 CASSSGRDYTGELFF TGTGCCAGCAGCTCCGGGCGGGACTACACCGGGGAGCTGTTTTTT
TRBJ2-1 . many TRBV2 CASSRGQFSEQFF TGTGCCAGCAGTCGAGGACAGTTCTCTGAGCAGTTCTTC
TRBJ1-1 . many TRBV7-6 CASSLDSGIRDTEAFF TGTGCCAGCAGCTTAGATTCGGGTATCCGGGACACTGAAGCTTTCTTT
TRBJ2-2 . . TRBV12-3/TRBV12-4 CASSQQGGGGTGELFF TGTGCCAGCAGTCAACAGGGTGGAGGGGGCACCGGGGAGCTGTTTTTT
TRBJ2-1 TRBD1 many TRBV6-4 CASSAGTGESRDEQFF TGTGCCAGCAGTGCCGGGACAGGTGAATCACGGGATGAGCAGTTCTTC
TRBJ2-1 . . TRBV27 CASSLTDMNEQFF TGTGCCAGCAGTTTGACTGACATGAATGAGCAGTTCTTC
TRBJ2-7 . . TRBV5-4 CASSLGAGLTYEQYF TGTGCCAGCAGCTTGGGGGCAGGGCTGACCTACGAGCAGTACTTC
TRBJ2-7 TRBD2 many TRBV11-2 CASSLRGLAGVPFEEQYF TGTGCCAGCAGCCTTAGAGGACTAGCGGGAGTCCCGTTCGAGGAGCAGTACTTC
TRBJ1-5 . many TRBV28 CASSTGGIYSNQPQHF TGTGCCAGCAGTACCGGAGGGATATATAGCAATCAGCCCCAGCATTTT
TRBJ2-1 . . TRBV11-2 CASSFGGQGAYEQFF TGTGCCAGCAGCTTTGGGGGCCAAGGGGCGTATGAGCAGTTCTTC
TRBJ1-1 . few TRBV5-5 CASSVPAGPTEAFF TGTGCCAGCAGCGTGCCGGCGGGACCCACTGAAGCTTTCTTT
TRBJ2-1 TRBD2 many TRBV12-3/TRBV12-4 CASSLTSGYNEQFF TGTGCCAGCAGCTTGACTAGCGGGTACAATGAGCAGTTCTTC
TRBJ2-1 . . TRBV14 CASSQYSAPTEQFF TGTGCCAGCAGCCAATACTCGGCCCCAACTGAGCAGTTCTTC
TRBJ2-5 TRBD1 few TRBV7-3 CASSQGRDRVQETQYF TGTGCCAGCAGCCAAGGACGGGACAGGGTACAAGAGACCCAGTACTTC
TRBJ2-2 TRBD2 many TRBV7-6 CASSLEASGSANTGELFF TGTGCCAGCAGCTTAGAGGCTAGCGGGAGTGCGAACACCGGGGAGCTGTTTTTT
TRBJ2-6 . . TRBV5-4 CASSSGLISGANVLTF TGTGCCAGCAGCTCAGGACTGATCTCTGGGGCCAACGTCCTGACTTTC
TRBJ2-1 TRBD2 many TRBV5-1 CASSLEISGRASSEQFF TGCGCCAGCAGCTTGGAAATTAGCGGGAGGGCCAGTAGTGAGCAGTTCTTC
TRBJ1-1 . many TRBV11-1 CASSLSLRGTNTEAFF TGTGCCAGCAGCTTATCCCTGAGGGGAACGAACACTGAAGCTTTCTTT
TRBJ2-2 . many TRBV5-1 CASSLVAGPNTGELFF TGCGCCAGCAGCTTGGTGGCGGGACCGAACACCGGGGAGCTGTTTTTT